The 10 T cell receptor beta chains presented below share a single source sample, sequenced in a study of blood T cell repertoires in COVID-19. Sequencing was performed with immunoSEQ multiplex PCR; in TCRdb, only in-frame clones are kept and a portion is missing. The data contain 150,000 to 200,000 clones, about 86% of them singletons. The source material was peripheral blood. All receptors derive from a man aged 55 to 69 with acute or convalescent COVID-19.

The chain links TRBV10-1 to TRBJ2-1, with TRBD2 matching over 7 bases. Germline CDR1 is WNHNN and CDR2 is SYGVQD (reference sequence). The J segment lost 0 bases and the V segment lost 6 bases, leaving 11 bases of the junction unmatched. The CDR3 has 17 amino acids. The CDR3, as DNA: TGCGCCAGCAGCCCTAAGACGGGGGGAGACTCCTACAATGAGCAGTTCTTC. Protein product: CASSPKTGGDSYNEQFF.

J is TRBJ1-4 and V is TRBV4-1, with D possibly TRBD1 on 6 matching bases. The CDR3 sequence is 15 residues long. The germline gives CDR1 MGHRA, CDR2 YSYEKL. V lost 0 bases, J lost 8 bases, and 13 bases lay in between. CDR3 coding DNA: TGCGCCAGCAGCCAAGAAGGGACAACGGGGGAAAAACTGTTTTTT. Amino acid sequence: CASSQEGTTGEKLFF.

Comment on this clone: The same CDR3 can be traced to other DNA sequences in this sample. The chain uses TRBV2 and TRBJ2-7; TRBD2 is a possible D gene (6 bases). The V gene's germline CDR1 is SNHLY and CDR2 FYNNEI. Trimming removed 3 bases at V and 6 bases at J, with 12 bases between. This CDR3 comprises 13 residues. For the CDR3, the DNA is TGTGCCAGCAGTGATCCCCGCGGGGTCGAGCAGTACTTC. It yields the protein CASSDPRGVEQYF.

The V and J genes are TRBV6-5 and TRBJ2-7; a possible D gene is TRBD1 (6 bases). V lost 8 bases and J 2 bases, leaving 10 bases between the germline ends. The CDR3 consists of 12 residues. Germline CDR1 MNHEY, CDR2 SVGAGI. As DNA, the CDR3 is TGTGCCAGCCAGGACAGTACCTACGAGCAGTACTTC. Translation: CASQDSTYEQYF.

This rearrangement joins TRBV28 to TRBJ2-2; 7 positions agree with TRBD1. V trimming: 11 bases; J trimming: 5 bases; junction bases outside the gene matches: 5. Germline V gene sequence: CDR1 MDHEN, CDR2 SYDVKM. CDR3 length equals 12 residues. The CDR3 spells CALGQRTGELFF. As DNA, the CDR3 is TGTGCCTTGGGACAGCGGACCGGGGAGCTGTTTTTT. Full variable domain (missing parts from reference TRBV28 and TRBJ2-2): DVKVTQSSRYLVKRTGEKVFLECVQDMDHENMFWYRQDPGLGLRLIYFSYDVKMKEKGDIPEGYSVSREKKERFSLILESASTNQTSMYLCALGQRTGELFFGEGSRLTVL.

This clone was picked up a small number of times. The chain joins TRBV7-9 to TRBJ1-1; TRBD1 might be the D (5 bases). The CDR3 sequence is 14 residues long. Germline V lookup: CDR1 SEHNR, CDR2 FQNEAQ (reference sequence). Between the trimmed V and J ends, which lost 1 base and 4 bases, there was a span of 10 bases. This CDR3 is CASSLEGRVTEAFF. The CDR3 DNA is TGTGCCAGCAGCTTAGAGGGCAGGGTCACTGAAGCTTTCTTT.

The chain links TRBV14 to TRBJ1-2, with D possibly matching TRBD1 (6 bases). This CDR3 is built from 12 residues. V lost 1 base and J 10 bases, leaving 10 bases between the germline ends. Per germline, CDR1 SGHDN and CDR2 FVKESK. CDR3 DNA: TGTGCCAGCAGCCAAGTATACAGGGACTACACCTTC. Its translation: CASSQVYRDYTF.

The gene calls are TRBV27 and TRBJ2-1, with 7 bases aligning to TRBD2. V lost 11 bases to trimming and J lost 0 bases; unmatched junction nucleotides: 7. The length of the CDR3 is 14 residues. Germline CDR1 reads MNHEY; CDR2 reads SMNVEV (reference sequence). CDR3 in DNA: TGTGCCGGACTGATAGCGGGCTCCTACAATGAGCAGTTCTTC. It specifies CAGLIAGSYNEQFF.

V gene TRBV18 combines with J gene TRBJ2-6, with a possible D match to TRBD1 (6 bases). The CDR3 contains 16 residues. Trimming pared 2 bases from V and 0 bases from J, leaving 8 bases between. Germline CDR1 KGHSH, CDR2 LQKENI. The CDR3 nucleotides are TGTGCCAGCTCACCAGGGGGCAGCTCTGGGGCCAACGTCCTGACTTTC. Its translation: CASSPGGSSGANVLTF.

The J gene is TRBJ1-2, the V gene TRBV7-9, with a weak D call TRBD1 (5 bases). The CDR3 is made up of 14 amino acids. Germline V gene sequence: CDR1 SEHNR, CDR2 FQNEAQ (reference sequence). With 4 bases removed from V and 7 bases from J, the gap between germline ends came to 16 bases. The CDR3 sequence is CASSSVSRDSGYTF. The DNA of the CDR3 is TGTGCCAGCAGCTCCGTTTCGAGGGACTCTGGCTACACCTTC.